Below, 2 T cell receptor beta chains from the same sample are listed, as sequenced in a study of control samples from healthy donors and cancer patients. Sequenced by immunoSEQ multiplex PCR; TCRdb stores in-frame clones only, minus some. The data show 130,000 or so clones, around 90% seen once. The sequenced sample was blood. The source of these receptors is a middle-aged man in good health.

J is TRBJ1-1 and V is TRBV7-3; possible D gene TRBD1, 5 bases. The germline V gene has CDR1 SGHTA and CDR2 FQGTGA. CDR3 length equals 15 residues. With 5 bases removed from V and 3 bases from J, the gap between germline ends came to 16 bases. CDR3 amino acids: CASSRRGIADTEAFF. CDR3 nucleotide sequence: TGTGCCAGCAGCCGTAGGGGAATTGCTGACACTGAAGCTTTCTTT.

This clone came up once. CDR3 DNA: TGTGCCAGCAGCGTTGGACAGGGGATAGAGACCCAGTACTTC. It yields the protein CASSVGQGIETQYF. The rearrangement uses TRBV9 and TRBJ2-5, with TRBD1 identical over 9 bases. The CDR3 contains 14 residues. V was clipped by 2 bases and J by 4 bases; unmatched bases: 3. Looked up from germline, CDR1 is SGDLS and CDR2 is YYNGEE.